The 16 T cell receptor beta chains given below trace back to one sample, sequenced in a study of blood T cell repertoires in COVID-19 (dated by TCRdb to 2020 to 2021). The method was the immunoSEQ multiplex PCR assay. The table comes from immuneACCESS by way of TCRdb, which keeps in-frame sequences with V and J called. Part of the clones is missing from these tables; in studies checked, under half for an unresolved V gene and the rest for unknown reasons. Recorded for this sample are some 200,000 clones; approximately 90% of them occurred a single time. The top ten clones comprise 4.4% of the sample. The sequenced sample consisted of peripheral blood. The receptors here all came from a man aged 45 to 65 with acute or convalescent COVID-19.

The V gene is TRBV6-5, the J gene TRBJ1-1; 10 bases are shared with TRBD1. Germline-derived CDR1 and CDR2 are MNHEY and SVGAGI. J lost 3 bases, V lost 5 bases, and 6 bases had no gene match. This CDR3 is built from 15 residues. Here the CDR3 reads CASSQPGTGDTEAFF. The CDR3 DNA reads TGTGCCAGCAGTCAGCCCGGGACAGGGGACACTGAAGCTTTCTTT.

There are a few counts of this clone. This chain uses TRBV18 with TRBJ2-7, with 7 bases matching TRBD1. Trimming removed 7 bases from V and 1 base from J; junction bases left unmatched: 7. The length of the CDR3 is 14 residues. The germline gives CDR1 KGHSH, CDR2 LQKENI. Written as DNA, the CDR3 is TGTGCCAGCTGGCCGGGACAGACATCCTACGAGCAGTACTTC. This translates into CASWPGQTSYEQYF.

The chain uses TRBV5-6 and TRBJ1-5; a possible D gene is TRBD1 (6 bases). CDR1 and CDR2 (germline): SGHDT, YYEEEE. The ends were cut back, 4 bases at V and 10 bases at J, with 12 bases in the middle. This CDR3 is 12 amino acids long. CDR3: CASSPWGQPQHF. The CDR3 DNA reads TGTGCCAGCAGCCCCTGGGGGCAACCCCAGCATTTT.

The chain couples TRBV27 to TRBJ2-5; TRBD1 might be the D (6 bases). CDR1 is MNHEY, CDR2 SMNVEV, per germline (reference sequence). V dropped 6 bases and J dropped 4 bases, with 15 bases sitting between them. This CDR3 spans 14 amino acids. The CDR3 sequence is CASSLRDTRETQYF. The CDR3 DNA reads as TGTGCCAGCAGCCTCCGGGACACAAGAGAGACCCAGTACTTC.

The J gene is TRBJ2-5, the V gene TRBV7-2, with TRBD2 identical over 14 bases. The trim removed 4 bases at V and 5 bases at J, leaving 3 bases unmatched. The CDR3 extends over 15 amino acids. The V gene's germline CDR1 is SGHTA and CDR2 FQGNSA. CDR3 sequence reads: CASSWGLAGVETQYF. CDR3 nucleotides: TGTGCCAGCAGCTGGGGACTAGCGGGGGTTGAGACCCAGTACTTC. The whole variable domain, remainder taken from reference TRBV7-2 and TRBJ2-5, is GAGVSQSPSNKVTEKGKDVELRCDPISGHTALYWYRQSLGQGLEFLIYFQGNSAPDKSGLPSDRFSAERTGGSVSTLTIQRTQQEDSAVYLCASSWGLAGVETQYFGPGTRLLVL.

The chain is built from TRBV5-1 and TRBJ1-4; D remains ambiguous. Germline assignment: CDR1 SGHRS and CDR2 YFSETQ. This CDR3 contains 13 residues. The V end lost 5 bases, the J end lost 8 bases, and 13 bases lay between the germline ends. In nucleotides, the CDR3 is TGCGCCAGCAGGGCGGGCCCCAGGGAAAAACTGTTTTTT. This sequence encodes CASRAGPREKLFF.

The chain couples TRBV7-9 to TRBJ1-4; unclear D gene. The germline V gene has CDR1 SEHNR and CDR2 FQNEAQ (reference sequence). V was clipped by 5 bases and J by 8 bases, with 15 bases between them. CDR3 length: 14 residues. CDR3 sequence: CASSPMGNGEKLFF. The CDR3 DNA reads TGTGCCAGCAGCCCAATGGGCAATGGGGAAAAACTGTTTTTT.

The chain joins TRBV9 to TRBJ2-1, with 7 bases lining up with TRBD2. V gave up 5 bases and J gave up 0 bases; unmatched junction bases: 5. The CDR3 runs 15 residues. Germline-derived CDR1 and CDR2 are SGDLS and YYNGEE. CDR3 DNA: TGTGCCAGCAGACCTAGCGGCGGCTCCTACAATGAGCAGTTCTTC. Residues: CASRPSGGSYNEQFF.

CDR3 in amino acids: CASSFSRENTEAFF. The CDR3 nucleotides are TGTGCCAGCAGCTTTAGCAGGGAAAACACTGAAGCTTTCTTT. This chain connects TRBV7-9 to TRBJ1-1; D perhaps matches TRBD1 (5 bases). Trimming shortened V by 3 bases and J by 2 bases, and 10 bases separated the two germline ends. Germline V gene lookup returns CDR1 SEHNR and CDR2 FQNEAQ (reference sequence). The CDR3 sequence is 14 residues long.

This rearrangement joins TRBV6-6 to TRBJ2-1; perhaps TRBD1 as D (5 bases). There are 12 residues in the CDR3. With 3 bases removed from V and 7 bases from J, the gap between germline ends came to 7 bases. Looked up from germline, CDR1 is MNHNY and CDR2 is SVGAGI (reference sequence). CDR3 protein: CASSYGANEQFF. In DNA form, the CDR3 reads TGTGCCAGCAGTTATGGGGCGAATGAGCAGTTCTTC.

In DNA form, the CDR3 reads TGTGCCAGCAGCATCGGGACACCTCTATCGGGCCTATCCTACGAGCAGTACTTC. It specifies CASSIGTPLSGLSYEQYF. The rearrangement joins TRBV7-6 to TRBJ2-7; possible D gene TRBD1, 6 bases. Germline CDR1 is SGHVS and CDR2 is FNYEAQ. The CDR3 is made up of 18 amino acids. Trimming left V 5 bases short and J 1 base short, with 24 bases between. Based on the CDR3 plus reference TRBV7-6 and TRBJ2-7, the full variable domain is GAGVSQSPRYKVTKRGQDVALRCDPISGHVSLYWYRQALGQGPEFLTYFNYEAQQDKSGLPNDRFSAERPEGSISTLTIQRTEQRDSAMYRCASSIGTPLSGLSYEQYFGPGTRLTVT.

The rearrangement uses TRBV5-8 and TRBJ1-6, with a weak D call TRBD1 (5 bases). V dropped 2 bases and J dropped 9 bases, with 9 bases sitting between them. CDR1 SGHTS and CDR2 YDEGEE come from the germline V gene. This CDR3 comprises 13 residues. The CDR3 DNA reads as TGTGCCAGCAGCTTCGGACATCTTTCACCCCTCCACTTT. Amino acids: CASSFGHLSPLHF.

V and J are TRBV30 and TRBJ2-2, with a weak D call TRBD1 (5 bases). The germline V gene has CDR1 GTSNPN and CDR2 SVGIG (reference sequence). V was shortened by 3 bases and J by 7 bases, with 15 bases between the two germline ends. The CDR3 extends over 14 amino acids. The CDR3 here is CAWSRAGLVGELFF. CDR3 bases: TGTGCCTGGAGCCGGGCAGGGCTTGTCGGGGAGCTGTTTTTT.

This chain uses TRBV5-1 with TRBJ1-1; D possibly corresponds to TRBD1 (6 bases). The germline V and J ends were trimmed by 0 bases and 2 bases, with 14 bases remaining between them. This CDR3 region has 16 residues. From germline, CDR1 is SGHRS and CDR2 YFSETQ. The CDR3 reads CASSLVGGGLNTEAFF. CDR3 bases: TGCGCCAGCAGCTTGGTTGGAGGGGGACTAAACACTGAAGCTTTCTTT.

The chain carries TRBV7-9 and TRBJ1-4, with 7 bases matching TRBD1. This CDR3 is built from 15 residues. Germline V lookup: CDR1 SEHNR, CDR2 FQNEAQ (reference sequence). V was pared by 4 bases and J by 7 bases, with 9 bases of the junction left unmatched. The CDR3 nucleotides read TGTGCCAGCAGCTCCTACAGGGCAGGGGGTGAAAAACTGTTTTTT. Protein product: CASSSYRAGGEKLFF. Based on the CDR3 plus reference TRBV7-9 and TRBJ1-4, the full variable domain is DTGVSQNPRHKITKRGQNVTFRCDPISEHNRLYWYRQTLGQGPEFLTYFQNEAQLEKSRLLSDRFSAERPKGSFSTLEIQRTEQGDSAMYLCASSSYRAGGEKLFFGSGTQLSVL.

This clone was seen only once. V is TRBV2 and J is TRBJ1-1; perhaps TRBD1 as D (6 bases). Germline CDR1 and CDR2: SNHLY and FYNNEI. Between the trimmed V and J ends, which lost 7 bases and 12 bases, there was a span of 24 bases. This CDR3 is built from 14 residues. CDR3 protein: CASTNRAVRAVTFF. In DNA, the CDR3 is TGTGCCAGCACCAACAGGGCCGTCAGGGCGGTAACTTTCTTT.